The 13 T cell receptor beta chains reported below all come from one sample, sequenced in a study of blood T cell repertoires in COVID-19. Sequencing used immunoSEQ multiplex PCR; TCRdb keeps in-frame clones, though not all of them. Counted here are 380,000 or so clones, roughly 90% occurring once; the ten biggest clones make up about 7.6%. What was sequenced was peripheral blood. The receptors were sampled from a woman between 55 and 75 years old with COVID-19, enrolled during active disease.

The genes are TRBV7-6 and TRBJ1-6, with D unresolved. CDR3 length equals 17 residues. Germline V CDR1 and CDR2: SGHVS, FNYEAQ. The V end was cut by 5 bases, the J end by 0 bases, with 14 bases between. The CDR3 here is CASSPQDRSSYNSPLHF. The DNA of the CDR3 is TGTGCCAGCAGCCCCCAAGATAGGAGCTCCTATAATTCACCCCTCCACTTT.

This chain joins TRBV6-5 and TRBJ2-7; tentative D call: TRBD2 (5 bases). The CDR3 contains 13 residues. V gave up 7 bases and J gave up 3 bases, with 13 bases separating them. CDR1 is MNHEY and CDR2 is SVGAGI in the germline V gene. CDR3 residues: CASMRRGIYEQYF. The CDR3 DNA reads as TGTGCCAGCATGCGGAGAGGGATCTACGAGCAGTACTTC.

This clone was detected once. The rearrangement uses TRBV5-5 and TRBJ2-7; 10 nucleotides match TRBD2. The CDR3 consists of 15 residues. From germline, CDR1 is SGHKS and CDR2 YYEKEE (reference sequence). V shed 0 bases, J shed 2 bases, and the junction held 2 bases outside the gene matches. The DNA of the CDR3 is TGTGCCAGCAGCTTGGGAAGCGGGGGGGCCTACGAGCAGTACTTC. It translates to CASSLGSGGAYEQYF.

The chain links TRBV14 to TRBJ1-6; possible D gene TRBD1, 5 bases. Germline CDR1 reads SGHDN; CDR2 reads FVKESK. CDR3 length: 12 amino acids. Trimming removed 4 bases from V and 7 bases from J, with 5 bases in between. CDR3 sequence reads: CASSRTNSPLHF. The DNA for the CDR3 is TGTGCCAGCAGCCGGACAAATTCACCCCTCCACTTT. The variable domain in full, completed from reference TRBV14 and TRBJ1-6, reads EAGVTQFPSHSVIEKGQTVTLRCDPISGHDNLYWYRRVMGKEIKFLLHFVKESKQDESGMPNNRFLAERTGGTYSTLKVQPAELEDSGVYFCASSRTNSPLHFGNGTRLTVT.

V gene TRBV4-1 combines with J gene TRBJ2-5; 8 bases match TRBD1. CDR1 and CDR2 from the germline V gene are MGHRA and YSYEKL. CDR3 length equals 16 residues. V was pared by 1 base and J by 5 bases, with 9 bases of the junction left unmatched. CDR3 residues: CASSQAWTGTGETQYF. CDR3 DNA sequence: TGCGCCAGCAGCCAAGCTTGGACAGGGACGGGGGAGACCCAGTACTTC.

CDR3 coding DNA: TGTGCCAGTAGACTCGGGACAGGGGAAGTCGGTTCACCCCTCCACTTT. It is translated as CASRLGTGEVGSPLHF. This chain uses TRBV19 with TRBJ1-6; 10 bases are a match to TRBD1. The CDR3 spans 16 residues. From germline, CDR1 is LNHDA and CDR2 SQIVND (reference sequence). J gave up 9 bases and V 6 bases, and 11 bases lay outside the gene matches.

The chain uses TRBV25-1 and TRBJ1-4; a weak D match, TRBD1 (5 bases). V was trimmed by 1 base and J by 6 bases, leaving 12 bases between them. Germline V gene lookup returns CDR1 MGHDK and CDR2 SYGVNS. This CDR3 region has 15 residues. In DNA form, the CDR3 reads TGTGCCAGCAGTGAATGGCCGCGACAGCATGAAAAACTGTTTTTT. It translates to CASSEWPRQHEKLFF.

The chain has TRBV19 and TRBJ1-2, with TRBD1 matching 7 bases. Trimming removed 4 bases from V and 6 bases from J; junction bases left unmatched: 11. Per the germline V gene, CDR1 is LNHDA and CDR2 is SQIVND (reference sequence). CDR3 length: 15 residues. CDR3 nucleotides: TGTGCCAGTAGTACCCAGCGAGGGGGCACTAATGGCTACACCTTC. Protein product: CASSTQRGGTNGYTF.

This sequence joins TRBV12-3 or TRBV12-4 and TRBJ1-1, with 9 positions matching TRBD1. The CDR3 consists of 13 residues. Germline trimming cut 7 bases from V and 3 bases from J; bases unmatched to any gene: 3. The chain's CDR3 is CASMRTGDTEAFF. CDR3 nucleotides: TGTGCCAGCATGCGGACAGGGGACACTGAAGCTTTCTTT.

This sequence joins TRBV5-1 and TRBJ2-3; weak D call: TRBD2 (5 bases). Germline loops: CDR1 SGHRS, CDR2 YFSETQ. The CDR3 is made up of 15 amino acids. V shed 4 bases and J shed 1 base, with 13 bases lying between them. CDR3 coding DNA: TGCGCCAGCAGCCGTGAGGGTAGCGGCACAGATACGCAGTATTTT. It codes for CASSREGSGTDTQYF.

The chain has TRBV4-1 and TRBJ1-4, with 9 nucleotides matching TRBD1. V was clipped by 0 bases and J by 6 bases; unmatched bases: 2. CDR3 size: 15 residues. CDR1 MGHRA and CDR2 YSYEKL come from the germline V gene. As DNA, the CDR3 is TGCGCCAGCAGCCAAGAGGGGACAGGGTATGAAAAACTGTTTTTT. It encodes CASSQEGTGYEKLFF.

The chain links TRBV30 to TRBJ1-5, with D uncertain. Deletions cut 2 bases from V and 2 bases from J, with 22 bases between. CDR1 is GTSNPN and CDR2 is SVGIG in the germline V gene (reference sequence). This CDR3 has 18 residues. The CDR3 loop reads CAWSTVDSGGYRNQPQHF. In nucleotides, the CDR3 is TGTGCCTGGAGTACGGTCGATTCGGGAGGTTATCGCAATCAGCCCCAGCATTTT.

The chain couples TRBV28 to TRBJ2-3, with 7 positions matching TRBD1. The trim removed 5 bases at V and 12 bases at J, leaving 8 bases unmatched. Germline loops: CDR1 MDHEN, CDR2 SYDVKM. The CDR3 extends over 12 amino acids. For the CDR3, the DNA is TGTGCCAGCAGTGAAGGGACAGAAATACAGTATTTT. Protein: CASSEGTEIQYF.